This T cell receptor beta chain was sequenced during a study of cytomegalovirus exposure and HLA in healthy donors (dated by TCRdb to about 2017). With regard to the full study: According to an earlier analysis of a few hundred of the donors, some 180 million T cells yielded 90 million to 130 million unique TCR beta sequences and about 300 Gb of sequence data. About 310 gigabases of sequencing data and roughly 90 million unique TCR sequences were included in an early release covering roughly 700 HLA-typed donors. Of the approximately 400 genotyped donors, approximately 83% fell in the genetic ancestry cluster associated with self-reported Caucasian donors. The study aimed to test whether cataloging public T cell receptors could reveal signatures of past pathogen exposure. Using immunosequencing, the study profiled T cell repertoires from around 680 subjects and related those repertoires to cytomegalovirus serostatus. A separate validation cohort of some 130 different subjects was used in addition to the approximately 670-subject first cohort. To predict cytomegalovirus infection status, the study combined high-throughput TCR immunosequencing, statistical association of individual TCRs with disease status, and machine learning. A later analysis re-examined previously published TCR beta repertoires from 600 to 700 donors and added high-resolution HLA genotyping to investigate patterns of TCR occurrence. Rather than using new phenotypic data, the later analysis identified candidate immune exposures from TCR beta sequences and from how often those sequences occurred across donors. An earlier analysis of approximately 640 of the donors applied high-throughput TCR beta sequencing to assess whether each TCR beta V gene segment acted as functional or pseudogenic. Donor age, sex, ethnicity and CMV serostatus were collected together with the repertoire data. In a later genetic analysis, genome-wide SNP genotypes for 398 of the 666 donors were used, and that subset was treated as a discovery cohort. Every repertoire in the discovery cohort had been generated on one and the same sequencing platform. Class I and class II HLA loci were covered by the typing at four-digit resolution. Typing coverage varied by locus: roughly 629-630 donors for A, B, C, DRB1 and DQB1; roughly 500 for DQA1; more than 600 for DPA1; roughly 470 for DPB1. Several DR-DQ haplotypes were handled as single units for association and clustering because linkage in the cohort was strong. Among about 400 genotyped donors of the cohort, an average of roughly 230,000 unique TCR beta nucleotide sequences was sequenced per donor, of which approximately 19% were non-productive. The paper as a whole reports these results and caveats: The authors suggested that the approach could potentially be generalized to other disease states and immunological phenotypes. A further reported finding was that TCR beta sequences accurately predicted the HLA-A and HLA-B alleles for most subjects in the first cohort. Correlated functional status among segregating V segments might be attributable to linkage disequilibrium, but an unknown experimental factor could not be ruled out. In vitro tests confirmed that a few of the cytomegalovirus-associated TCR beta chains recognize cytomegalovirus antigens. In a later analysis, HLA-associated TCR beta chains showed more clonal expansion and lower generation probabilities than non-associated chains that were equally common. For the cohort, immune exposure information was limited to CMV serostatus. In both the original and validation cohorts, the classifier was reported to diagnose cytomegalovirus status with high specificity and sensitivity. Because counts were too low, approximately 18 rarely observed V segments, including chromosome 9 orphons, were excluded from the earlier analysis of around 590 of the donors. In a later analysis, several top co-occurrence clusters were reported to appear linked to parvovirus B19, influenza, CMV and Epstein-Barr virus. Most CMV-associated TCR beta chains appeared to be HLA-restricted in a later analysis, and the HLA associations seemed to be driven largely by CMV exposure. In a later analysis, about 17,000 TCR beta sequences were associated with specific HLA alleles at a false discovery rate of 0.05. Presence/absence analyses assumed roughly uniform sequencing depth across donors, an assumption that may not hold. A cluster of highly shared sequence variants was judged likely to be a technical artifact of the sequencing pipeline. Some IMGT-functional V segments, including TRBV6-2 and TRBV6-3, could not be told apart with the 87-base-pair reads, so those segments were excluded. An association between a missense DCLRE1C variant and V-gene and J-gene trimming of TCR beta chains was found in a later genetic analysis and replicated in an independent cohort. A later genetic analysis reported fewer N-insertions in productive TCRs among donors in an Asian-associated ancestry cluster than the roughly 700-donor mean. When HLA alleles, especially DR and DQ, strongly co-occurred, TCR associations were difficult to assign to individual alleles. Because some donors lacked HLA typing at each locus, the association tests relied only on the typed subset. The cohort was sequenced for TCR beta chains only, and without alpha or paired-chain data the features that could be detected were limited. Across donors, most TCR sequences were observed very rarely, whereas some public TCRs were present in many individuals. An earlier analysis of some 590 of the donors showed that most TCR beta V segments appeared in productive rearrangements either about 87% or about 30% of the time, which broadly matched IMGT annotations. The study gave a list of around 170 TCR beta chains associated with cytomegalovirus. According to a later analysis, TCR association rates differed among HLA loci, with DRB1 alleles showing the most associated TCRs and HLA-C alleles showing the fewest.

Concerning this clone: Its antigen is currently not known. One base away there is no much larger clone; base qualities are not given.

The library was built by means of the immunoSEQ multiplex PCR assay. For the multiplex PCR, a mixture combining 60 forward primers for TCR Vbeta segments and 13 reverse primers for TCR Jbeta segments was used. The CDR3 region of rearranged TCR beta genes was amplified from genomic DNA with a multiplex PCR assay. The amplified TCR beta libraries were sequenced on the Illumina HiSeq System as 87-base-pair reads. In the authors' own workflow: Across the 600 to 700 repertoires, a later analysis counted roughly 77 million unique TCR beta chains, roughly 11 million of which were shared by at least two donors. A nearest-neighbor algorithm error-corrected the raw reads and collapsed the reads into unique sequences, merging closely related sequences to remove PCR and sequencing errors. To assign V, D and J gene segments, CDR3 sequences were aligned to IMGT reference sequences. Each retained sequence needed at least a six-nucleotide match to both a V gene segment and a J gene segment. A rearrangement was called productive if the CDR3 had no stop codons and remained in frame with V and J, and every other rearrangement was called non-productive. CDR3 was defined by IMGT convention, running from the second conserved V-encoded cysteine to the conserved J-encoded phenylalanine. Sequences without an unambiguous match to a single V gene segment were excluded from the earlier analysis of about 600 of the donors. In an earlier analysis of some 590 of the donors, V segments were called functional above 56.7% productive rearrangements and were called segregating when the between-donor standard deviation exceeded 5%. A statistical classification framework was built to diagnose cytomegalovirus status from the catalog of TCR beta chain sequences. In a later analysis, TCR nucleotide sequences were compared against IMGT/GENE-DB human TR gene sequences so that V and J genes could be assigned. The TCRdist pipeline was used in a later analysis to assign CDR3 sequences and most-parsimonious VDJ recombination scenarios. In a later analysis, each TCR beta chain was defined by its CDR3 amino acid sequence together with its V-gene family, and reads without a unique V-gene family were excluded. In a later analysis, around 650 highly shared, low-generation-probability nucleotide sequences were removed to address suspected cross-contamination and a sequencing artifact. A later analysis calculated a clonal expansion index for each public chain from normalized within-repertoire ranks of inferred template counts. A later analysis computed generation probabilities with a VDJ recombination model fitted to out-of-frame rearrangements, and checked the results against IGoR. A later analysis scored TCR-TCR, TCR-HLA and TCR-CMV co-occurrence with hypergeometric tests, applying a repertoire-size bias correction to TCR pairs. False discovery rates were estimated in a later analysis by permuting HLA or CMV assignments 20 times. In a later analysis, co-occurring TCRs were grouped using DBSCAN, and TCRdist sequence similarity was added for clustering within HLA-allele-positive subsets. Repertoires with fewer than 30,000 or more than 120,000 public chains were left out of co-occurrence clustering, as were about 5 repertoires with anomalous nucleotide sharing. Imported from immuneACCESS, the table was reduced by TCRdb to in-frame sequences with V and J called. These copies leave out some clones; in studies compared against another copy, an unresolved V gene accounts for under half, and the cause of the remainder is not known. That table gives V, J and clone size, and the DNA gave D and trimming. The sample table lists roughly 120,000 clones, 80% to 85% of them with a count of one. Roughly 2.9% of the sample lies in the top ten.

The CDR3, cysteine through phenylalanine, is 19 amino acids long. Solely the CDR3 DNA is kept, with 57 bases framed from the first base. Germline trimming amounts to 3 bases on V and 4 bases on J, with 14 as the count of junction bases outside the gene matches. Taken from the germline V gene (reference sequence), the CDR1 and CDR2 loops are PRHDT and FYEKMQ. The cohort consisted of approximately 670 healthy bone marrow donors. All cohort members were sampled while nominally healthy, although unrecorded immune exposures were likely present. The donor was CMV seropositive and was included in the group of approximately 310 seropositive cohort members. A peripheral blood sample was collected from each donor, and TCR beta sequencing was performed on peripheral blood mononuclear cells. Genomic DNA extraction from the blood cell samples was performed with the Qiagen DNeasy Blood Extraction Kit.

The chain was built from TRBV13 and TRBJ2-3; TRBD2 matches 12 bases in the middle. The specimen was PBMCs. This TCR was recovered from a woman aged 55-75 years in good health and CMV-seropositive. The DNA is TGTGCCAGCAGCTTGACTAGCGGGGGAGGGAGAAGGAGCGCAGATACGCAGTATTTT. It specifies CASSLTSGGGRRSADTQYF.